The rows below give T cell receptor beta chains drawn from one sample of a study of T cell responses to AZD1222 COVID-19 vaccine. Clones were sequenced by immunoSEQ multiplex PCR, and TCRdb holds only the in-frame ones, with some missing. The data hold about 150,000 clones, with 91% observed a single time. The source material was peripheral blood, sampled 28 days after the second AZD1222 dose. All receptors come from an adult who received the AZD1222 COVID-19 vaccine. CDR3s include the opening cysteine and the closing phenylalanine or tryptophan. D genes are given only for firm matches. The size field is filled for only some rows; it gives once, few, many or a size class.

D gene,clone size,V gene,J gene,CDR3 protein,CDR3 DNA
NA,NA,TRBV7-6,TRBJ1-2,CASSLVAPTPLTNYGYTF,TGTGCCAGCAGCTTAGTGGCCCCTACACCGTTAACTAACTATGGCTACACCTTC
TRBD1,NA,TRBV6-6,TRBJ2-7,CASSYSGQGATEQYF,TGTGCCAGCAGTTACTCGGGACAGGGGGCCACCGAGCAGTACTTC
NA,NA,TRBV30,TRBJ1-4,CAWSEGWSLNEKLFF,TGTGCCTGGAGTGAAGGGTGGAGTCTTAATGAAAAACTGTTTTTT
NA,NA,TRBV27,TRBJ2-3,CASGVTTDTQYF,TGTGCCAGCGGGGTTACCACAGATACGCAGTATTTT
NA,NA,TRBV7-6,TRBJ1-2,CASSTDAITITNYGYTF,TGTGCCAGCAGCACGGACGCGATTACAATAACAAACTATGGCTACACCTTC
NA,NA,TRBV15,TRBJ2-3,CATRLRDPFSTQYF,TGTGCCACCAGACTCCGAGACCCCTTTAGTACGCAGTATTTT
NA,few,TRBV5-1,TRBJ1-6,CASSWGDSRGSPLHF,TGCGCCAGCAGCTGGGGAGACAGTAGGGGTTCACCCCTCCACTTT
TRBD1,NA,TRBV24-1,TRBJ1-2,CATSDSRDRLNYGYTF,TGTGCCACCAGTGATTCCCGGGACAGGCTTAACTATGGCTACACCTTC
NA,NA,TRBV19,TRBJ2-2,CASSFGGNAGELFF,TGTGCCAGTAGTTTCGGGGGCAATGCCGGGGAGCTGTTTTTT
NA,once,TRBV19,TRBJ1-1,CASSIAVKNTEAFF,TGTGCCAGTAGTATAGCTGTGAAGAACACTGAAGCTTTCTTT